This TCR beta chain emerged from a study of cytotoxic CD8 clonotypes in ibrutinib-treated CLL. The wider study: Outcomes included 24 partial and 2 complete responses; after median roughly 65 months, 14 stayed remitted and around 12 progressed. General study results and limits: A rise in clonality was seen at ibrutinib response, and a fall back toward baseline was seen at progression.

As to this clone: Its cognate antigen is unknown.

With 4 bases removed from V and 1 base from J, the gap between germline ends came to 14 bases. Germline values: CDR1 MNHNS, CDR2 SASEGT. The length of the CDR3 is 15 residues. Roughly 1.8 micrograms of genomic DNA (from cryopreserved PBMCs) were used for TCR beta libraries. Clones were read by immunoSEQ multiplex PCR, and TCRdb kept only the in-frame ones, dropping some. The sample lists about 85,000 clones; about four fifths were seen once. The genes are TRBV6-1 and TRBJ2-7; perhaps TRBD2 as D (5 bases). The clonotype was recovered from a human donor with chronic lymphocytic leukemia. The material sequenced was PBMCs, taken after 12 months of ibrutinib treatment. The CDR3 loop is CASSVGMVSSYEQYF. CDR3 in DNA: TGTGCCAGCAGTGTCGGGATGGTGTCATCCTACGAGCAGTACTTC.